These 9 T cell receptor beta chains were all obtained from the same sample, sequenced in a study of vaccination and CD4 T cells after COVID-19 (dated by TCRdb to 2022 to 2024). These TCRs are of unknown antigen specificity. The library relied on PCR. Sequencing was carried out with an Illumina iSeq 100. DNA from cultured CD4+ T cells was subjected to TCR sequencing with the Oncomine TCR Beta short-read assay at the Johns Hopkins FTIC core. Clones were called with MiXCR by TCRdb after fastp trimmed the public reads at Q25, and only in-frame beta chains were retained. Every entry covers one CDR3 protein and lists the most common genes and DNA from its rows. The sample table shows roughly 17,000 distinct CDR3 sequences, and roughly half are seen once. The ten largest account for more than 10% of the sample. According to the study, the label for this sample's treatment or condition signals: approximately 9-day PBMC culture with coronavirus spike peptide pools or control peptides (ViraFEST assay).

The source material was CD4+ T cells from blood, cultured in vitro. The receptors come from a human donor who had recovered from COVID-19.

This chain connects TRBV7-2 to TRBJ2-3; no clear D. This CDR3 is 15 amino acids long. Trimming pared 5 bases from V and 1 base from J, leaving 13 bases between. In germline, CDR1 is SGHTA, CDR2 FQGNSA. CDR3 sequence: CASSRGGLGTDTQYF. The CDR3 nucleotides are TGTGCCAGCAGCCGAGGCGGTCTGGGCACAGATACGCAGTATTTT.

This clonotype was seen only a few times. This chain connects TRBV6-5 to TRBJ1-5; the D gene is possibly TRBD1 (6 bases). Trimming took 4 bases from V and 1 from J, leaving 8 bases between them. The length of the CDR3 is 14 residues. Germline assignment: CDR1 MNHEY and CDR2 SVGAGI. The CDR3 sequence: CASSFQGSNQPQHF. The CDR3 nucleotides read TGTGCCAGCAGTTTCCAGGGGAGCAATCAGCCCCAGCATTTT.

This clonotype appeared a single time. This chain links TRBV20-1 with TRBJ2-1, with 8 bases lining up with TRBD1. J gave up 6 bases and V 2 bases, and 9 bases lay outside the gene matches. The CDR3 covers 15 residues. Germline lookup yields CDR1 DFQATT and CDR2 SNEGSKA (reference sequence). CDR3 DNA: TGCAGTGCTAGAACGGACAGGGACTTACTCAATGAGCAGTTCTTC. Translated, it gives CSARTDRDLLNEQFF.

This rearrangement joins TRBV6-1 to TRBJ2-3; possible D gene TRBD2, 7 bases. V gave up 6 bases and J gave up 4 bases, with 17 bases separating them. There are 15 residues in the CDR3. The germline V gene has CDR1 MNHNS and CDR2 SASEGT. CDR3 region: CASSTGYRGADTQYF. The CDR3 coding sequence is TGTGCCAGCAGCACAGGGTACCGGGGGGCAGATACGCAGTATTTT.

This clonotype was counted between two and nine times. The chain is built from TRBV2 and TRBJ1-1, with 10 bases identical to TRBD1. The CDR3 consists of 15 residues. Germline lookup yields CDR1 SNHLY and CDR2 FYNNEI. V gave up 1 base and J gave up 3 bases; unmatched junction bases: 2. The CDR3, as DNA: TGTGCCAGCAGTGAAGGGACAGGGGGATACACTGAAGCTTTCTTT. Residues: CASSEGTGGYTEAFF.

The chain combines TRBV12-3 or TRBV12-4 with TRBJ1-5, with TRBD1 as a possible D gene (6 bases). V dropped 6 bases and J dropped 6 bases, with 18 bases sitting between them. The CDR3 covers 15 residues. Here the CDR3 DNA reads TGTGCCAGCAGCCCCGAACGGGACACACTTCAGCCCCAGCATTTT. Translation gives CASSPERDTLQPQHF.

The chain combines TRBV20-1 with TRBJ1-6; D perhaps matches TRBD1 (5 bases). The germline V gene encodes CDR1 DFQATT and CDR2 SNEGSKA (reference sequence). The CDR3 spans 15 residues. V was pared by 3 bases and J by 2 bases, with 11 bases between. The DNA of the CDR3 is TGCAGTGCTAGTATCCAGGGCCCCTATAATTCACCCCTCCACTTT. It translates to CSASIQGPYNSPLHF.

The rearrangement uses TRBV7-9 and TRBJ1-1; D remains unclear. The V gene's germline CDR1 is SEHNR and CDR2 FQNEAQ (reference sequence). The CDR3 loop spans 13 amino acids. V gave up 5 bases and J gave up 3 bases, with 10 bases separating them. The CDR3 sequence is CASSLQGHTEAFF. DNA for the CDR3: TGTGCCAGCAGCCTACAAGGGCACACTGAAGCTTTCTTT. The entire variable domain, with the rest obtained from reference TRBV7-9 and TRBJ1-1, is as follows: DTGVSQNPRHKITKRGQNVTFRCDPISEHNRLYWYRQTLGQGPEFLTYFQNEAQLEKSRLLSDRFSAERPKGSFSTLEIQRTEQGDSAMYLCASSLQGHTEAFFGQGTRLTVV.

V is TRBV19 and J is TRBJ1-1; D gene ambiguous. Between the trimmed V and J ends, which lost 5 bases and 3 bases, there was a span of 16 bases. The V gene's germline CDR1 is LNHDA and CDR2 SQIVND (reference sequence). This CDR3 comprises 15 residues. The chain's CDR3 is CASSPWEDTDTEAFF. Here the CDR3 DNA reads TGTGCCAGTAGTCCCTGGGAAGATACGGACACTGAAGCTTTCTTT.